Listed below are T cell receptor beta chains from one sample, sequenced in a study of blood T cells in healthy people across ages. Each CDR3 protein is one row after TCRdb ran MiXCR on the 5' RACE reads. The sample lists some 940,000 distinct CDR3 sequences, about 27% occurring once. The data also belong to a second study, concerning T cells of mothers and their children.

Sequenced sample: blood. The receptors were sampled from a woman between 40 and 50 years old in good health. The CDR3 runs from the conserved cysteine through the conserved F or W. The D gene is left open where the match is weak.

d_call,v_call,j_call,cdr3_aa
NA,TRBV5-5,TRBJ1-3,CASSPEGLGNTIYF
TRBD2,TRBV28,TRBJ2-5,CASSLPSGGKETQYF
NA,TRBV6-4,TRBJ2-1,CASSASGESSYNEQFF
NA,TRBV5-1,TRBJ1-1,CASSLAGGGDTEAFF
NA,TRBV5-1,TRBJ2-2,CASRGQMNTGELFF
NA,TRBV18,TRBJ1-1,CTSSPQGATEAFF
NA,TRBV5-1,TRBJ1-4,CASSSGRTNEKLFF
TRBD1,TRBV7-2,TRBJ2-5,CASSLTTGGQETQYF
NA,TRBV29-1,TRBJ2-3,CSVATDTQYF
NA,TRBV29-1,TRBJ2-3,CSARTGSGTDTQDF
NA,TRBV12-3/TRBV12-4,TRBJ1-5,CASQGGGYQPQHF